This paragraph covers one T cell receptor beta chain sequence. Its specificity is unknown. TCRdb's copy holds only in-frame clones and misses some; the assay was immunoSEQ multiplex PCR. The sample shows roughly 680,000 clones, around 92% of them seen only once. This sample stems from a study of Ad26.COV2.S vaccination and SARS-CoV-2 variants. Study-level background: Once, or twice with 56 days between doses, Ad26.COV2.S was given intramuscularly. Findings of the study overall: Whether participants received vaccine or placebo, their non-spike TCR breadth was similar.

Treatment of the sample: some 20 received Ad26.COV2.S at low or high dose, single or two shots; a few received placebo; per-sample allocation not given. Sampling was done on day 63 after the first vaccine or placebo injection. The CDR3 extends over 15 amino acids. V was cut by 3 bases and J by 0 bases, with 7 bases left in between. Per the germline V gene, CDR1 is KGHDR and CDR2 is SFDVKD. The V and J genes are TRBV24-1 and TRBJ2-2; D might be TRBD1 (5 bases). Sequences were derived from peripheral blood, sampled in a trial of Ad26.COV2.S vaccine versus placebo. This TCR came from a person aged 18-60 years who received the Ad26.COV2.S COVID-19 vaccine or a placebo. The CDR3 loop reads CATSDATANTGELFF. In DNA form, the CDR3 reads TGTGCCACCAGTGATGCGACAGCGAACACCGGGGAGCTGTTTTTT.